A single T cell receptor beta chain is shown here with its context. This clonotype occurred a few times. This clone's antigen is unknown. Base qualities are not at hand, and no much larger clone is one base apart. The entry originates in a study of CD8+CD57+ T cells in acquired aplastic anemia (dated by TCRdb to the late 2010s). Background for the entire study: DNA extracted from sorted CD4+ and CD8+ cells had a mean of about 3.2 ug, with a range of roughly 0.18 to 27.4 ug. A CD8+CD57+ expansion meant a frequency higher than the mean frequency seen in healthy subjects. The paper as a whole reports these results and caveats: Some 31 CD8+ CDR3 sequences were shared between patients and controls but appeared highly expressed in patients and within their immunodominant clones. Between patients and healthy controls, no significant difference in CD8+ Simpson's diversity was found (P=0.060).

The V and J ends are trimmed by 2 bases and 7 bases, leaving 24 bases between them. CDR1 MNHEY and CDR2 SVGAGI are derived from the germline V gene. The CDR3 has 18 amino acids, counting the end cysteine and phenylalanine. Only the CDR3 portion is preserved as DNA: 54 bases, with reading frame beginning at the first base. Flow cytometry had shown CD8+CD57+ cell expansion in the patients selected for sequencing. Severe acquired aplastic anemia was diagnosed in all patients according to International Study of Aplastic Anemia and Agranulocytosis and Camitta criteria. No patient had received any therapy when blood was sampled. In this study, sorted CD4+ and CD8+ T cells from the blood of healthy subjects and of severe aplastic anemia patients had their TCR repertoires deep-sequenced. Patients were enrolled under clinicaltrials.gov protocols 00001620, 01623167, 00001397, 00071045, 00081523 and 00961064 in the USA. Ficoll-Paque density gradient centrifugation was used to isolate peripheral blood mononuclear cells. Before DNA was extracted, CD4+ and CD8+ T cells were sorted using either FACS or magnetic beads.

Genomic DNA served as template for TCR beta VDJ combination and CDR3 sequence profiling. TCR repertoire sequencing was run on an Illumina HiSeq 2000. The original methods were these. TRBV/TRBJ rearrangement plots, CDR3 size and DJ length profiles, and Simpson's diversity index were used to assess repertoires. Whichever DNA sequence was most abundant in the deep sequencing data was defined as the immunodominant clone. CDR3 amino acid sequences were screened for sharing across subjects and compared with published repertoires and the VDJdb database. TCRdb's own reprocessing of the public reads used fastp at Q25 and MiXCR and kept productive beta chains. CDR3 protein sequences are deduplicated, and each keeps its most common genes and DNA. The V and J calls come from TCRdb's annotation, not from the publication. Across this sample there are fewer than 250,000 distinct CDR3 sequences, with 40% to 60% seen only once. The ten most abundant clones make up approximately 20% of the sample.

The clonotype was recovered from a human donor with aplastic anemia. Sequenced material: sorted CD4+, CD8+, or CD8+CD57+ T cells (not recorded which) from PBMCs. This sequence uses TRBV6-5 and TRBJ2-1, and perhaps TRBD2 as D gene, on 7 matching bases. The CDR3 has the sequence CASSYGGGHSHRGNEQFF. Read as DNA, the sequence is TGTGCCAGCAGTTACGGGGGGGGACATTCCCACCGGGGGAATGAGCAGTTCTTC.